This is a list of T cell receptor beta chains from one sample in a study of molecular identifiers for immune sequencing clone quantification. TCRdb reprocessed the PCR reads via MiXCR and lists one record per CDR3 protein. The sample carries fewer than 350,000 distinct CDR3 sequences, 24% recorded once. Sequenced input: naive CD8+ T cells from blood, with Jurkat cell RNA spiked in. The source is a human donor in good health. Some libraries in this study had Jurkat cell RNA spiked in. The CDR3 runs from the conserved cysteine through the conserved F or W. A D gene is named only where the DNA matches it firmly. Some rows have no size entry. The others give once, few or many, or a class for an expanded clone.

J gene: TRBJ2-1
D gene: NA
V gene: TRBV7-3
clone size: many
CDR3 DNA: TGTGCCAGCAGCCCCCAGAATTCGAATGAGCAGTTCTTC
CDR3 protein: CASSPQNSNEQFF

J gene: TRBJ2-7
D gene: NA
V gene: TRBV7-9
clone size: many
CDR3 DNA: TGTGCCAGCAGAGCCATAGGATCCGAGCAGTACTTC
CDR3 protein: CASRAIGSEQYF

J gene: TRBJ1-1
D gene: NA
V gene: TRBV11-2
clone size: few
CDR3 DNA: TGTGCCAGCAGCTCAGGACAGACGAATGAAGCTTTCTTT
CDR3 protein: CASSSGQTNEAFF

J gene: TRBJ2-2
D gene: TRBD1
V gene: TRBV30
clone size: NA
CDR3 DNA: TGTGCCTGGAGTGTAGGGGGACAGGGAGTTCCCGGGGAGCGGTTTTTT
CDR3 protein: CAWSVGGQGVPGERFF

J gene: TRBJ1-2
D gene: NA
V gene: TRBV12-3/TRBV12-4
clone size: many
CDR3 DNA: TGTGCCAGCAGTTTCGGGGGAGAGGTTGGCTACACCTTC
CDR3 protein: CASSFGGEVGYTF

J gene: TRBJ2-2
D gene: NA
V gene: TRBV14
clone size: NA
CDR3 DNA: TGTGCCAGCAGCCAAGAAGTGCGTTCCGGGGAGCTGTTTTTT
CDR3 protein: CASSQEVRSGELFF

J gene: TRBJ2-1
D gene: TRBD2
V gene: TRBV6-6
clone size: many
CDR3 DNA: TGTGCCAGCAGTGTAACGGGACTAGCGAACTACAATGAGCAGTTCTTC
CDR3 protein: CASSVTGLANYNEQFF

J gene: TRBJ2-7
D gene: NA
V gene: TRBV18
clone size: NA
CDR3 DNA: TGTGCCAGCTCACTGACCGGGACGCAGGTTGGTTCCTACGAGCAGTACTTC
CDR3 protein: CASSLTGTQVGSYEQYF

J gene: TRBJ2-7
D gene: NA
V gene: TRBV29-1
clone size: many
CDR3 DNA: TGCAGCGTGGCCAGTCTTGGGTACGAGCAGTACTTC
CDR3 protein: CSVASLGYEQYF

J gene: TRBJ2-1
D gene: NA
V gene: TRBV24-1
clone size: NA
CDR3 DNA: TGTGCCACCACTGTTTTCCGTGAGCAGTTCTTC
CDR3 protein: CATTVFREQFF

J gene: TRBJ2-3
D gene: NA
V gene: TRBV19
clone size: NA
CDR3 DNA: TGTGCCAGTAGTATAGATTCTGGCAGCCATTGGGCAGATACGCAGTATTTT
CDR3 protein: CASSIDSGSHWADTQYF

J gene: TRBJ2-7
D gene: NA
V gene: TRBV28
clone size: many
CDR3 DNA: TGTGCCAGCGGAATGTACGAGCAGTACTTC
CDR3 protein: CASGMYEQYF

J gene: TRBJ2-6
D gene: NA
V gene: TRBV24-1
clone size: NA
CDR3 DNA: TGTGCCACCAGCCAGGTGACCGGGGCCAACGTCCTGACTTTC
CDR3 protein: CATSQVTGANVLTF

J gene: TRBJ2-5
D gene: NA
V gene: TRBV6-5
clone size: many
CDR3 DNA: TGTGCCAGCAGTCCCGGGGGTGGAGAGACCCAGTACTTC
CDR3 protein: CASSPGGGETQYF

J gene: TRBJ1-4
D gene: NA
V gene: TRBV28
clone size: NA
CDR3 DNA: TGTGCCAGCAGTTTAAGGGGTCCCGGTAGTGAAAAACTGTTTTTT
CDR3 protein: CASSLRGPGSEKLFF

J gene: TRBJ2-7
D gene: NA
V gene: TRBV20-1
clone size: NA
CDR3 DNA: TGCAGTGCTCGGGACCCCGCCGGCTACGAGCAGTACTTC
CDR3 protein: CSARDPAGYEQYF

J gene: TRBJ1-5
D gene: TRBD1
V gene: TRBV10-2
clone size: few
CDR3 DNA: TGCGCCAGCAGTCTGGACAGGGTAGATCTCAACAATCAGCCCCAGCATTTT
CDR3 protein: CASSLDRVDLNNQPQHF

J gene: TRBJ1-1
D gene: NA
V gene: TRBV4-1
clone size: many
CDR3 DNA: TGCGCCAGCAGCCAACAGGGTGACACTGAAGCTTTCTTT
CDR3 protein: CASSQQGDTEAFF

J gene: TRBJ2-2
D gene: NA
V gene: TRBV20-1
clone size: few
CDR3 DNA: TGCAGTGCTACGCTAGCCTTCACCGGGGAGCTGTTTTTT
CDR3 protein: CSATLAFTGELFF

J gene: TRBJ1-4
D gene: TRBD1
V gene: TRBV28
clone size: NA
CDR3 DNA: TGTGCCAGCAGATCGAGTCGTAGGACAGGGGATGAAAAACTGTTTTTT
CDR3 protein: CASRSSRRTGDEKLFF

J gene: TRBJ2-7
D gene: TRBD1
V gene: TRBV5-1
clone size: many
CDR3 DNA: TGCGCCAGCAGCTCGTTCCGGGACAGCTTTGACGAGCAGTACTTC
CDR3 protein: CASSSFRDSFDEQYF

J gene: TRBJ2-3
D gene: TRBD2
V gene: TRBV7-2
clone size: NA
CDR3 DNA: TGTGCCAGCAGCCCGACTAGCAGAACAGATACGCGGTATTTT
CDR3 protein: CASSPTSRTDTRYF

J gene: TRBJ1-1
D gene: NA
V gene: TRBV6-5
clone size: many
CDR3 DNA: TGTGCCAGCCAAACCGAAATACAGTTGAACACTGAAGCTTTCTTT
CDR3 protein: CASQTEIQLNTEAFF

J gene: TRBJ2-3
D gene: TRBD2
V gene: TRBV5-1
clone size: NA
CDR3 DNA: TGCGCCAGCGGACTAGCGGCCAAACGGTCTCGGCGAAAAGCGGGGCAGTATTTT
CDR3 protein: CASGLAAKRSRRKAGQYF